Presented here are 23 T cell receptor beta chains from one specimen sequenced in a study of neurological immune-mediated disorders. TCRdb fed the 5' RACE reads into MiXCR, producing one record per CDR3 protein. The sample yields roughly 42,000 distinct CDR3 sequences, approximately 12% seen once. Time point given: longitudinal time-point 3. Sequencing was done on a sample of PBMCs. Receptors originate from a man aged 25 to 40 in good health.

This clonotype was recorded at least ten times. V and J are TRBV9 and TRBJ1-4, with D maybe TRBD1 (5 bases). Germline CDR1 and CDR2: SGDLS and YYNGEE. V lost 3 bases and J lost 4, with 19 bases in between. CDR3 length: 17 amino acids. CDR3 bases: TGTGCCAGCAGCGGGGGGGTCGACGGGACTCTTAATGAAAAACTGTTTTTT. Its translation is CASSGGVDGTLNEKLFF.

This clonotype appeared many times. The chain employs TRBV25-1 and TRBJ2-3, with 10 positions matching TRBD2. The CDR3 runs to 15 residues. CDR1 MGHDK and CDR2 SYGVNS come from the germline V gene. The junction had 4 bases not matched to a gene; V was cut back by 2 bases and J by 5 bases. This CDR3 reads CASSEGTSEIDTQYF. The CDR3 region has the DNA TGTGCCAGCAGTGAAGGGACTAGCGAGATAGATACGCAGTATTTT.

The table lists this clonotype with many counts. The chain has TRBV12-3 or TRBV12-4 and TRBJ1-6; unclear D gene. Trimming cost V 5 bases and J 6 bases, with 11 bases left between them. This CDR3 has 14 amino acids. The CDR3 is CASSPKSLNSPLHF. The CDR3 DNA follows: TGTGCCAGCAGTCCCAAATCACTTAATTCACCCCTCCACTTT.

This clonotype is medium-sized within its sample. The chain links TRBV2 to TRBJ2-1; D is perhaps TRBD1 or TRBD2 (5 bases each). V lost 6 bases and J 6 bases, leaving 21 bases between the germline ends. CDR3 size: 16 residues. Germline CDR1 and CDR2: SNHLY and FYNNEI. The CDR3 sequence is CASRTPFGEQGNEQFF. CDR3 in DNA: TGTGCCAGCAGGACCCCGTTCGGGGAGCAGGGCAATGAGCAGTTCTTC.

Many counts were recorded for this clonotype. The chain couples TRBV6-1 to TRBJ1-2; 7 positions match TRBD1. This CDR3 region has 16 residues. With 2 bases clipped from V and 3 bases from J, the junction kept 9 bases outside the gene matches. Germline V gene lookup returns CDR1 MNHNS and CDR2 SASEGT. CDR3 sequence reads: CASSETGAGAYYGYTF. DNA for the CDR3: TGTGCCAGCAGTGAAACAGGGGCCGGGGCCTACTATGGCTACACCTTC.

There are many counts of this clonotype. V is TRBV5-1 and J is TRBJ2-2; TRBD1 agrees at 8 bases. The CDR3 spans 17 residues. Trimming cost V 2 bases and J 4 bases; bases outside gene matches: 10. The germline gives CDR1 SGHRS, CDR2 YFSETQ. CDR3 region: CASSFYVDRESTGELFF. The DNA for the CDR3 is TGCGCCAGCAGCTTCTACGTGGACAGGGAATCCACCGGGGAGCTGTTTTTT.

Ten or more counts support this clonotype. The chain joins TRBV3-1 to TRBJ2-3; 7 bases are a match to TRBD1. Germline CDR1 reads LGHDT; CDR2 reads YNNKEL (reference sequence). CDR3 length: 16 residues. The trim removed 2 bases at V and 3 bases at J, leaving 8 bases unmatched. CDR3 DNA sequence: TGTGCCAGCAGCCAATGGGGGAGACAGGGAACAGATACGCAGTATTTT. The encoded protein is CASSQWGRQGTDTQYF.

About this clonotype: This may stem from a read error, because a much larger clone lies one nucleotide away. V is TRBV10-3 and J is TRBJ2-3, with 10 bases that match TRBD2. Germline CDR1 ENHRY, CDR2 SYGVKD. This CDR3 region has 16 residues. CDR3 DNA: TGTGCCTCCCAACCCTTAGCGGGAGGATACACAGATACGCGGTATTTT. Its translation is CASQPLAGGYTDTRYF.

Written as DNA, the CDR3 is TGCAGTGCGCAGGCGCCCTTGGGGCAGTTCTTC. Protein: CSAQAPLGQFF. The gene calls are TRBV20-1 and TRBJ2-1; D is unresolved. Per the germline V gene, CDR1 is DFQATT and CDR2 is SNEGSKA (reference sequence). The CDR3 runs to 11 residues. V dropped 6 bases and J dropped 12 bases, with 15 bases sitting between them.

Concerning this clonotype: With a much larger clone just one base away, this may be a read error. The chain carries TRBV12-3 or TRBV12-4 and TRBJ2-3; no clear D. The CDR3 is 13 amino acids. The V gene lost 7 bases and the J gene lost 2 bases, with 10 bases spanning the gap. CDR3 sequence reads: CASNGRNTDTQYF. The CDR3 coding sequence is TGTGCCAGCAATGGACGGAACACAGATACGCAGTATTTT.

This clonotype was observed many times. The rearrangement links TRBV29-1 to TRBJ1-2; D possibly corresponds to TRBD1 (6 bases). This CDR3 is 14 amino acids long. V was clipped by 3 bases and J by 4 bases, with 15 bases between them. Germline CDR1 and CDR2: SQVTM and ANQGSEA. CDR3 DNA: TGCAGCGTTGAGATCTCTCCAGGGGTCTATGGCTACACCTTC. This gives the protein CSVEISPGVYGYTF.

This clonotype came up many times. The chain recombines TRBV27 with TRBJ1-1; no clear D gene. V lost 4 bases to trimming and J lost 6 bases, with 6 bases between them. Germline V CDR1 and CDR2: MNHEY, SMNVEV (reference sequence). There are 11 residues in the CDR3. The CDR3 region has the DNA TGTGCCAGCAGTTCTGGGGCTGAAGCTTTCTTT. The encoded protein is CASSSGAEAFF.

This clonotype was found many times. One junction end disagrees with the germline gene, perhaps due to a read error. The chain employs TRBV4-2 and TRBJ2-2; 13 nucleotides agree with TRBD2. The CDR3 is made up of 16 amino acids. Germline CDR1 reads LGHNA; CDR2 reads YNFKEQ. The CDR3 reads CASSFGTSGNAGELFF. The CDR3 coding sequence is TGTGCCAGCAGCTTCGGGACTAGCGGGAACGCCGGGGAGCTGTTTTTT.

V and J are TRBV4-2 and TRBJ2-7, with TRBD1 matching 7 bases. The CDR3 is 17 residues long. J gave up 1 base and V 1 base, and 10 bases lay outside the gene matches. The germline gives CDR1 LGHNA, CDR2 YNFKEQ. CDR3 DNA: TGTGCCAGCAGCCAAGGAAGACAGGGAATCATTTCCTACGAGCAGTACTTC. It specifies CASSQGRQGIISYEQYF.

This clonotype was detected many times. V and J are TRBV7-2 and TRBJ2-3; 13 nucleotides align to TRBD2. The CDR3 length is 16 residues. J gave up 6 bases and V 3 bases, and 6 bases lay outside the gene matches. The germline gives CDR1 SGHTA, CDR2 FQGNSA. Here the CDR3 reads CASSFRTSGSADTQYF. The CDR3 DNA reads TGTGCCAGCAGCTTCCGGACTAGCGGGAGCGCGGATACGCAGTATTTT.

The chain is built from TRBV6-5 and TRBJ2-7; 7 bases match TRBD1. CDR1 is MNHEY, CDR2 SVGAGI, per germline. V dropped 0 bases and J dropped 3; count of bases not matched to a gene: 11. The CDR3 extends over 17 amino acids. The DNA for the CDR3 is TGTGCCAGCAGTTACTCGGCCCGGGACAGTGCTTACTACGAGCAGTACTTC. Its protein product is CASSYSARDSAYYEQYF.

The chain uses TRBV11-2 and TRBJ2-3; 10 nucleotides match TRBD2. Germline lookup yields CDR1 SGHAT and CDR2 FQNNGV. This CDR3 region has 19 residues. Trimming cost V 1 base and J 2 bases; bases outside gene matches: 12. CDR3: CASSLGSVVAGGFTDTQYF. DNA for the CDR3: TGTGCCAGCAGCTTAGGGTCGGTGGTAGCGGGAGGCTTCACAGATACGCAGTATTTT.

This clonotype came up many times. The chain links TRBV27 to TRBJ1-2, with 10 nucleotides matching TRBD1. V shed 4 bases, J shed 8 bases, and the junction held 10 bases outside the gene matches. This CDR3 is built from 15 residues. Germline loops: CDR1 MNHEY, CDR2 SMNVEV (reference sequence). CDR3 sequence (DNA): TGTGCCAGCAGTTCTCCGGGACAGGGGTTCTGGGGCTACACCTTC. It encodes CASSSPGQGFWGYTF.

Note on this clonotype: The junction shows a germline mismatch at one end, possibly a read error. Written as DNA, the CDR3 is TGTGCCAGCAGTTTATTTGGCCCATTGCGAGGACAGCCTATACCACTAGCCATAAACATTCAGTACTTC. Translated, it gives CASSLFGPLRGQPIPLAINIQYF. The chain recombines TRBV12-3 or TRBV12-4 with TRBJ2-4; D is perhaps TRBD1 or TRBD2 (6 bases each). The length of the CDR3 is 23 residues.

Only one count was recorded for this clonotype. The junction does not match germline at one end; this may be a read error. This chain joins TRBV28 and TRBJ2-1, with D perhaps TRBD2 (5 bases). The CDR3 totals 13 residues. Germline CDR1 and CDR2: MDHEN and SYDVKM. CDR3 coding DNA: TGTGCCACCCGGGGAGACTCCTATAATGACCAGTTCTTC. Translated: CATRGDSYNDQFF.

Comments on this clonotype: This CDR3 fails to terminate in the conserved phenylalanine or tryptophan, so it likely reflects a read error. The J gene is TRBJ2-7, the V gene TRBV5-1; the D gene is possibly TRBD2 (6 bases). Trimming left V 9 bases short and J 3 bases short, with 22 bases between. CDR1 is SGHRS, CDR2 YFSETQ, per germline. CDR3 length equals 15 residues. The CDR3: CANQRVWGESYEQYY. As DNA, the CDR3 is TGCGCCAACCAGCGCGTTTGGGGGGAAAGCTACGAGCAGTACTAC.

This clonotype was seen repeatedly, ten times or more. The chain uses TRBV29-1 and TRBJ2-4, with D possibly matching TRBD2 (6 bases). This CDR3 comprises 13 residues. CDR1 SQVTM and CDR2 ANQGSEA come from the germline V gene. Trimming pared 6 bases from V and 3 bases from J, leaving 12 bases between. CDR3 residues: CSVHQGLKNIQYF. CDR3 nucleotide sequence: TGCAGCGTACACCAGGGACTCAAAAACATTCAGTACTTC.

This clonotype was counted at least ten times. The chain couples TRBV4-2 to TRBJ2-5; 12 bases match TRBD2. After removal of 1 base from V and 5 bases from J, the junction contained 14 bases not matched to a gene. Germline CDR1 LGHNA, CDR2 YNFKEQ. The length of the CDR3 is 19 residues. The CDR3 sequence is CASSQGGWLAGGPRETQYF. The CDR3 bases are TGTGCCAGCAGCCAAGGGGGATGGCTAGCGGGAGGGCCACGGGAGACCCAGTACTTC.